What follows is one T cell receptor beta chain and its context. The sample belongs to a study of pediatric ulcerative colitis. The rectum was sampled with one to two pinch biopsies at colonoscopy. The assay was immunoSEQ multiplex PCR, and TCRdb's table has in-frame clones only and misses some. The sample contains tens of thousands of clones, around 78% of which appear only once. V was cut by 4 bases and J by 0 bases, with 9 bases left in between. CDR1 ENHRY and CDR2 SYGVKD come from the germline V gene. The CDR3 is 14 amino acids. Material for sequencing was gut tissue. The sequence came from a girl under 18 with moderate ulcerative colitis. The chain uses TRBV10-3 and TRBJ1-1, with D tentatively TRBD1 (5 bases). CDR3 residues: CAISGGALNTEAFF. The CDR3 DNA reads as TGTGCCATCAGTGGGGGCGCTTTGAACACTGAAGCTTTCTTT.